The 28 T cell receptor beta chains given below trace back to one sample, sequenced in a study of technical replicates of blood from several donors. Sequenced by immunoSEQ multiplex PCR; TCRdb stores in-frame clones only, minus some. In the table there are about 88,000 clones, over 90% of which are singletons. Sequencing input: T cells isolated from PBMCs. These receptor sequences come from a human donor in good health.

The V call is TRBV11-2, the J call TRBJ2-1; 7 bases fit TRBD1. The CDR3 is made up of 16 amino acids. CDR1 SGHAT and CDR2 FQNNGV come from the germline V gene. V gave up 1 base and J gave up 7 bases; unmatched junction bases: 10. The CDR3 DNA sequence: TGTGCCAGCAGCTTAGGTTTCTTGGGACAGAAGAATGAGCAGTTCTTC. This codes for CASSLGFLGQKNEQFF.

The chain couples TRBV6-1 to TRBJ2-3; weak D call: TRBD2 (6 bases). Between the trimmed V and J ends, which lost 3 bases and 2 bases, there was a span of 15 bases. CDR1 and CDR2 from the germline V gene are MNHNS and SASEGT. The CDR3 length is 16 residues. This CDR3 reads CASSDMGDSFTDTQYF. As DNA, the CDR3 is TGTGCCAGCAGTGATATGGGGGACTCATTCACAGATACGCAGTATTTT.

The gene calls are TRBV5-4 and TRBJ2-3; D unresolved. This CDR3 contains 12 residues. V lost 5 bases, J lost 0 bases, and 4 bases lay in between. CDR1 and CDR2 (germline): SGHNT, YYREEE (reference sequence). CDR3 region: CASRLSTDTQYF. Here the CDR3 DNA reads TGTGCCAGCAGACTTAGCACAGATACGCAGTATTTT. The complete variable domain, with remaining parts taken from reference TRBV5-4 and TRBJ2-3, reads ETGVTQSPTHLIKTRGQQVTLRCSSQSGHNTVSWYQQALGQGPQFIFQYYREEENGRGNFPPRFSGLQFPNYSSELNVNALELDDSALYLCASRLSTDTQYFGPGTRLTVL.

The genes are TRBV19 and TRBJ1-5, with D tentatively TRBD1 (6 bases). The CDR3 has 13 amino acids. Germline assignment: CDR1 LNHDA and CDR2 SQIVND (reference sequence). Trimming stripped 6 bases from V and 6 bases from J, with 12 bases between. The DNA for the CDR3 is TGTGCCAGTAGGGGGGCGGGTTTTCAGCCCCAGCATTTT. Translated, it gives CASRGAGFQPQHF. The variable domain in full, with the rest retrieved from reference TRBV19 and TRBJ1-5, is DGGITQSPKYLFRKEGQNVTLSCEQNLNHDAMYWYRQDPGQGLRLIYYSQIVNDFQKGDIAEGYSVSREKKESFPLTVTSAQKNPTAFYLCASRGAGFQPQHFGDGTRLSIL.

Written as DNA, the CDR3 is TGTGCCAGCAGGTGGGGAGGCACTGAAGCTTTCTTT. Encoded protein: CASRWGGTEAFF. The chain couples TRBV6-1 to TRBJ1-1; D unresolved. CDR3 length equals 12 residues. CDR1 and CDR2 (germline): MNHNS, SASEGT. Trimming took off 6 bases at V and 4 bases at J, with 9 bases between the two ends.

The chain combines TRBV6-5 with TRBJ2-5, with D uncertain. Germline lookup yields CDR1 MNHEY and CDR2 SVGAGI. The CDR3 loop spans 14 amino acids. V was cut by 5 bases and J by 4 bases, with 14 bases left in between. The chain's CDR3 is CASSNLIGGETQYF. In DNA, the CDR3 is TGTGCCAGCAGTAATCTCATCGGCGGAGAGACCCAGTACTTC.

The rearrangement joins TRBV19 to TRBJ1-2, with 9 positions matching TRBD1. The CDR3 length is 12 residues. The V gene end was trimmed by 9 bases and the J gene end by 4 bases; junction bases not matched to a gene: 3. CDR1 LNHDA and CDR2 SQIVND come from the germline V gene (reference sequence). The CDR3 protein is CASWDRVYGYTF. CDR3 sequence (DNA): TGTGCCAGCTGGGACAGGGTCTATGGCTACACCTTC.

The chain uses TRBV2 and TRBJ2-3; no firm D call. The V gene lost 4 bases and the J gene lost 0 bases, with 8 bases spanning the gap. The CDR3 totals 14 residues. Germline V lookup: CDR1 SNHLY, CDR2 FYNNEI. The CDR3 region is CASSGLWSTDTQYF. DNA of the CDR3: TGTGCCAGCAGTGGGCTTTGGAGCACAGATACGCAGTATTTT.

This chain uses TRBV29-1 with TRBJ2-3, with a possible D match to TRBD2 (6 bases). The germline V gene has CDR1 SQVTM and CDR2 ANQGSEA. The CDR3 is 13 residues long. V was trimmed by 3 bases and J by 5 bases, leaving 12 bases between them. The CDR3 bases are TGCAGCGTTGAGCGGGGAAAGAGAGATACGCAGTATTTT. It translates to CSVERGKRDTQYF.

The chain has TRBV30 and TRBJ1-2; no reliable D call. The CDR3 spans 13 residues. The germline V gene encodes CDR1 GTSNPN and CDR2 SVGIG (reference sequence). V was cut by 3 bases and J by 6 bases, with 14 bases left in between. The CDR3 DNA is TGTGCCTGGAGCCTAGGTATTTTGAATGGCTACACCTTC. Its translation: CAWSLGILNGYTF.

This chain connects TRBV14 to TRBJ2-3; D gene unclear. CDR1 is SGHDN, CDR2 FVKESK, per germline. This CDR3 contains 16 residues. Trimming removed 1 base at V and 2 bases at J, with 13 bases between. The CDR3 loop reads CASSQALHANTDTQYF. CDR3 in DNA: TGTGCCAGCAGCCAAGCCCTCCACGCTAACACAGATACGCAGTATTTT.

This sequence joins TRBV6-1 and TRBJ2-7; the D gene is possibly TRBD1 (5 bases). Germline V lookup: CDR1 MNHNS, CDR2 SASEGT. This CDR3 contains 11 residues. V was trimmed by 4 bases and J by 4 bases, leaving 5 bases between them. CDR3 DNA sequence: TGTGCCAGCAGTGCAGGGTACGAGCAGTACTTC. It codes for CASSAGYEQYF.

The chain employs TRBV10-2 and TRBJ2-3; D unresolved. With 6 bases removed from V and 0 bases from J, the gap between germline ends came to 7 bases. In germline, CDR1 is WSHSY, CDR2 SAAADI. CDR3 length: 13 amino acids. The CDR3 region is CASRVSSTDTQYF. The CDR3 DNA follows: TGCGCCAGCAGGGTCAGTAGCACAGATACGCAGTATTTT.

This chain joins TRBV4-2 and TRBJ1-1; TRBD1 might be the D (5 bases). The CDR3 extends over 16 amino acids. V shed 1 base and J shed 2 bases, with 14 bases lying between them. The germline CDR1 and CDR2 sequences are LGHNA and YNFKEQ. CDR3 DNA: TGTGCCAGCAGCCAAGGGTATCGGGGGTCTAACACTGAAGCTTTCTTT. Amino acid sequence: CASSQGYRGSNTEAFF.

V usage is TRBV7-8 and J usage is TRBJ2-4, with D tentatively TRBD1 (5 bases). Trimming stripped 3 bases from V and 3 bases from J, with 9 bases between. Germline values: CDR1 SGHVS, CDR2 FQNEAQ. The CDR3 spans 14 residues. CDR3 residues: CASSFQGHKNIQYF. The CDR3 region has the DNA TGTGCCAGCAGCTTTCAGGGCCACAAAAACATTCAGTACTTC.

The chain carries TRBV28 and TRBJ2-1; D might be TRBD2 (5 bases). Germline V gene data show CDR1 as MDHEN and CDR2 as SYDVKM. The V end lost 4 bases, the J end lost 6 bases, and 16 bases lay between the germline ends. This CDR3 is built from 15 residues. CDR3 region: CASSSDGKGGNEQFF. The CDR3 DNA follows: TGTGCCAGCAGTTCGGACGGGAAGGGCGGCAATGAGCAGTTCTTC.

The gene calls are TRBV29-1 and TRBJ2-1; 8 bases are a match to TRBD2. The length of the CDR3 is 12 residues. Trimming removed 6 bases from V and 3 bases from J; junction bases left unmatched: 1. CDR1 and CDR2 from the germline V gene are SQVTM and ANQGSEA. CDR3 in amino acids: CSVGRDYNEQFF. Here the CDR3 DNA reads TGCAGCGTCGGGAGGGACTACAATGAGCAGTTCTTC.

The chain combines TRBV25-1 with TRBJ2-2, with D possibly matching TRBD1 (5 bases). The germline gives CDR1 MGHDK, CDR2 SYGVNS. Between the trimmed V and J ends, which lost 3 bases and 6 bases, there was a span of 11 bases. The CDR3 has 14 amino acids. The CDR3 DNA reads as TGTGCCAGCAGTGAGCAGGGTCTTTCCGGGGAGCTGTTTTTT. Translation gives CASSEQGLSGELFF.

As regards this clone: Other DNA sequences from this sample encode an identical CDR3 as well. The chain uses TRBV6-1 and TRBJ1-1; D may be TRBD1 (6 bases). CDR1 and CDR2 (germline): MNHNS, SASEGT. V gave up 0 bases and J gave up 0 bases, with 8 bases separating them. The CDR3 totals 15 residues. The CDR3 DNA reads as TGTGCCAGCAGTGAAGCGCAGGGGCTGAACACTGAAGCTTTCTTT. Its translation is CASSEAQGLNTEAFF.

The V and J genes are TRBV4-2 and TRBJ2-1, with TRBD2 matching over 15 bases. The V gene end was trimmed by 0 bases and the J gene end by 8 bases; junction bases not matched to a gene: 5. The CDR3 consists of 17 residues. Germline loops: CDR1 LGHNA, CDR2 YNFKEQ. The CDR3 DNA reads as TGTGCCAGCAGCCAAGAGAGGACTAGCGGGGGGGAAGATGAGCAGTTCTTC. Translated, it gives CASSQERTSGGEDEQFF.

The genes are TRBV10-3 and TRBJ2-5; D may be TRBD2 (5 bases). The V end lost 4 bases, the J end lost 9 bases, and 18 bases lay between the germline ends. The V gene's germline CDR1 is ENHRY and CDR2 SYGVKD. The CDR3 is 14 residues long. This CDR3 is CAISGDGERVAQYF. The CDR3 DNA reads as TGTGCCATCAGTGGTGACGGGGAGAGGGTGGCCCAGTACTTC.

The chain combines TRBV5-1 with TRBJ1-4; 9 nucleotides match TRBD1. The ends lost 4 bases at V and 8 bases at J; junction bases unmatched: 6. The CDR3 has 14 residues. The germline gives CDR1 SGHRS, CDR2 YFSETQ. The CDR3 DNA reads TGCGCCAGCAGCCAGGGACAGGGAGGGGAAAAACTGTTTTTT. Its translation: CASSQGQGGEKLFF.

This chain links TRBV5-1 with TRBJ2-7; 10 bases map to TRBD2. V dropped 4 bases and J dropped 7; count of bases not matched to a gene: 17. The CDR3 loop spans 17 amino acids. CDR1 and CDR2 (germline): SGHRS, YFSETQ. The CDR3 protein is CASSELAGRGSALEQYF. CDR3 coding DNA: TGCGCCAGCAGCGAACTAGCGGGGCGCGGTTCGGCCCTAGAGCAGTACTTC.

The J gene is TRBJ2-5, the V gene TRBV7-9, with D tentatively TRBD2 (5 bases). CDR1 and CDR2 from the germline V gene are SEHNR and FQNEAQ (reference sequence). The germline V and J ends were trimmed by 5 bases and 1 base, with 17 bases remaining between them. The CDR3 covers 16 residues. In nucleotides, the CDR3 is TGTGCCAGCAGCCCGTCTCGGAAAGCGGCCCAAGAGACCCAGTACTTC. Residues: CASSPSRKAAQETQYF.

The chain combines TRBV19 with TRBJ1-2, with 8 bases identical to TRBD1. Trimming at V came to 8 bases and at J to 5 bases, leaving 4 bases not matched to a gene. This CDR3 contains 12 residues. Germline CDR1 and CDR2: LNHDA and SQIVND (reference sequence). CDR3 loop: CASERQGYGYTF. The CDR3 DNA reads TGTGCCAGTGAGAGACAGGGGTATGGCTACACCTTC. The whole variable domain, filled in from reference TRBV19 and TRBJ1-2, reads DGGITQSPKYLFRKEGQNVTLSCEQNLNHDAMYWYRQDPGQGLRLIYYSQIVNDFQKGDIAEGYSVSREKKESFPLTVTSAQKNPTAFYLCASERQGYGYTFGSGTRLTVV.

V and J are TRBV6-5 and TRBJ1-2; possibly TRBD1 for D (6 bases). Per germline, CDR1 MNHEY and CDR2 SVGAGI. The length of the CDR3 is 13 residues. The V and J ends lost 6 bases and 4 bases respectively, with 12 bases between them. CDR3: CASSLTGLYGYTF. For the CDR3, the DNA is TGTGCCAGCAGCCTAACAGGGCTCTATGGCTACACCTTC.

The CDR3 region is CASSLKRDYHEQYF. In nucleotides, the CDR3 is TGTGCCAGCAGCTTAAAGCGGGATTATCACGAGCAGTACTTC. This chain links TRBV7-8 with TRBJ2-7, with 7 positions matching TRBD2. The junction had 6 bases not matched to a gene; V was cut back by 2 bases and J by 5 bases. This CDR3 contains 14 residues. Germline lookup yields CDR1 SGHVS and CDR2 FQNEAQ.

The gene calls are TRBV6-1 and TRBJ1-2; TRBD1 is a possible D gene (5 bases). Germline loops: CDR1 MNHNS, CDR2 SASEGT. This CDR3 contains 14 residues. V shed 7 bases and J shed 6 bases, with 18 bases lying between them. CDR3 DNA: TGTGCCAGCAAGAGGGTAGGCCCGGGGGATGGCTACACCTTC. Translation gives CASKRVGPGDGYTF.